This note documents a single T cell receptor (beta chain) sequence. CDR3 length: 15 residues. With 2 bases clipped from V and 1 base from J, the junction kept 4 bases outside the gene matches. Germline V gene sequence: CDR1 SGHTA, CDR2 FQGTGA. As processed by the authors: Estimates of nucleated cell counts were drawn from the amplification of reference gene primers. This table comes from immunoSEQ multiplex PCR, and its TCRdb copy is limited to in-frame clones, with some not included. V, J and clone size reflect that table, while D and trimming were determined from the DNA. The sample yields 40,000 to 55,000 clones, approximately 88% seen once. These data originate in a study of blood T cell repertoires in COVID-19. Study-level information: Acute and convalescent COVID-19 samples came from the United States, Italy and Spain. Sources were T cells, B-cell-depleted T cells, or PBMCs; the material itself was cDNA or gDNA.

This receptor was obtained from a man aged 50 to 59 with acute or convalescent COVID-19. Sample: peripheral blood. The rearrangement joins TRBV7-3 to TRBJ1-1, with 7 bases matching TRBD1. This chain's CDR3 is CASSLRDRANTEAFF. CDR3 DNA: TGTGCCAGCAGCTTACGGGACAGAGCGAACACTGAAGCTTTCTTT. Using reference TRBV7-3 and TRBJ1-1 for the parts outside the CDR3, the full variable domain is GAGVSQTPSNKVTEKGKYVELRCDPISGHTALYWYRQSLGQGPEFLIYFQGTGAADDSGLPNDRFFAVRPEGSVSTLKIQRTERGDSAVYLCASSLRDRANTEAFFGQGTRLTVV.